This is a list of T cell receptor beta chains from one sample in a study of identical twins. TCRdb re-called the 5' RACE reads with MiXCR, one entry per CDR3 protein. The table records 200,000 to 250,000 distinct CDR3 sequences, approximately 7% of them present only once. The data also belong to a second study, concerning yellow fever vaccine responses in identical twins.

What was sequenced was memory (CD45RO+) T cells sorted from blood. Every receptor here comes from a woman aged 18-29 years in good health. The CDR3 runs from the conserved cysteine through the conserved F or W. The D gene is left open where the match is weak. The size field is filled for only some rows; it gives once, few, many or a size class.

>.|.|TRBV25-1|TRBJ2-7
CASSEHSHSEQYF
TGTGCCAGCAGTGAGCACAGCCATTCCGAGCAGTACTTC
>many|.|TRBV5-1|TRBJ2-7
CASSLAVTYEQYF
TGCGCCAGCAGCTTGGCCGTAACCTACGAGCAGTACTTC
>.|TRBD2|TRBV4-2|TRBJ2-3
CASSQEASGYTDTQYF
TGTGCCAGCAGCCAGGAAGCTAGCGGGTACACAGATACGCAGTATTTT
>many|.|TRBV4-2|TRBJ1-4
CASSQGQSPNEKLFF
TGTGCCAGCAGCCAAGGACAGTCGCCAAATGAAAAACTGTTTTTT
>few|.|TRBV6-5|TRBJ2-1
CASIYTSPLYNEQFF
TGTGCCAGCATTTATACTAGCCCCCTCTACAATGAGCAGTTCTTC
>.|TRBD1|TRBV4-2|TRBJ2-3
CASSLLTGGTDTQYF
TGTGCCAGCAGCCTCTTAACAGGGGGAACAGATACGCAGTATTTT
>.|TRBD1|TRBV6-2/TRBV6-3|TRBJ1-6
CASSPTGTANSPLHF
TGTGCCAGCAGTCCCACCGGGACAGCGAATTCACCCCTCCACTTT
>few|TRBD1|TRBV28|TRBJ2-2
CASRGQGIPAGELFF
TGTGCCAGCAGGGGACAGGGAATTCCTGCCGGGGAGCTGTTTTTT
>few|.|TRBV7-2|TRBJ2-1
CASSFDGREQFF
TGTGCCAGCAGCTTTGACGGACGGGAGCAGTTCTTC
>few|.|TRBV20-1|TRBJ2-1
CSARLQGSSYNEQFF
TGCAGTGCTAGACTTCAGGGCAGCTCCTACAATGAGCAGTTCTTC
>few|TRBD2|TRBV3-1|TRBJ2-7
CASSQTTGGSGGQYF
TGTGCCAGCAGCCAGACTACGGGGGGTAGCGGAGGGCAGTACTTC
>few|TRBD1|TRBV10-3|TRBJ2-2
CAISPGTGGPNTGELFF
TGTGCCATCAGCCCCGGGACAGGGGGCCCGAACACCGGGGAGCTGTTTTTT
>few|TRBD1|TRBV4-2|TRBJ2-1
CASSQEDRASYNEQFF
TGTGCCAGCAGCCAAGAGGACAGGGCCTCCTACAATGAGCAGTTCTTC
>few|.|TRBV25-1|TRBJ2-3
CASSAEFDSLQDTQYF
TGTGCCAGCAGTGCTGAATTTGACAGCCTCCAGGATACGCAGTATTTT
>.|.|TRBV24-1|TRBJ2-1
CATSDPAPLSSYNEQFF
TGTGCCACCAGTGATCCTGCCCCCCTCAGCTCCTACAATGAGCAGTTCTTC
>.|.|TRBV4-1|TRBJ2-5
CASSRSGQHQETQYF
TGCGCCAGCAGTCGATCCGGACAGCACCAAGAGACCCAGTACTTC
>.|.|TRBV3-1|TRBJ2-1
CASSLESYNEQFF
TGTGCCAGCAGCCTGGAGTCTTACAATGAGCAGTTCTTC
>many|TRBD1|TRBV4-1|TRBJ1-5
CASSRDRGTNQPQHF
TGCGCCAGCAGCCGCGACAGGGGGACAAATCAGCCCCAGCATTTT
>many|TRBD2|TRBV5-1|TRBJ2-5
CASSPGLARETQYF
TGCGCCAGCAGCCCGGGACTAGCGAGGGAGACCCAGTACTTC
>many|.|TRBV10-3|TRBJ2-1
CAISKEGWGEQFF
TGTGCCATCAGTAAAGAGGGTTGGGGTGAGCAGTTCTTC
>.|.|TRBV19|TRBJ2-3
CASSIDLEVPSQYF
TGTGCCAGTAGTATAGATCTAGAGGTCCCATCGCAGTATTTT
>few|TRBD2|TRBV6-2/TRBV6-3|TRBJ2-1
CASSYRAGDHRYNEQFF
TGTGCCAGCAGTTATAGAGCGGGAGATCATAGGTACAATGAGCAGTTCTTC
>few|TRBD2|TRBV3-1|TRBJ2-1
CASSQETSGRGNEQFF
TGTGCCAGCAGCCAGGAGACTAGCGGGAGAGGTAATGAGCAGTTCTTC
>many|.|TRBV9|TRBJ2-1
CASSVGQGLDNEQFF
TGTGCCAGCAGCGTAGGGCAGGGATTAGACAATGAGCAGTTCTTC
>few|.|TRBV29-1|TRBJ2-6
CSIRYGANVLTF
TGCAGCATCCGGTATGGGGCCAACGTCCTGACTTTC
>many|.|TRBV5-1|TRBJ1-5
CASSLGGNNQPQHF
TGCGCCAGCAGCTTGGGTGGCAATAATCAGCCCCAGCATTTT
>few|TRBD1|TRBV2|TRBJ2-7
CASSESLGRDRNYEQYF
TGTGCCAGCAGTGAATCCCTGGGTCGGGACAGAAACTACGAGCAGTACTTC
>.|.|TRBV12-3/TRBV12-4|TRBJ2-2
CALSLFWAFVNTGELFF
TGTGCCCTCAGTTTATTCTGGGCTTTCGTGAACACCGGGGAGCTGTTTTTT
>.|.|TRBV29-1|TRBJ1-1
CSVGQLNTEAFF
TGCAGCGTTGGGCAGTTGAACACTGAAGCTTTCTTT
>.|.|TRBV18|TRBJ2-5
CASPPTNQETQYF
TGTGCCAGCCCACCTACCAACCAAGAGACCCAGTACTTC
>many|TRBD1|TRBV12-3/TRBV12-4|TRBJ1-3
CASSLSGGGNTIYF
TGTGCCAGCAGTTTATCAGGGGGTGGAAACACCATATATTTT
>.|.|TRBV28|TRBJ2-4
CASRDSSLGAKNIQYF
TGTGCCAGCCGGGACTCGAGCCTGGGGGCCAAAAACATTCAGTACTTC
>.|TRBD1|TRBV20-1|TRBJ2-5
CSAQDRGGGQETQYF
TGCAGTGCTCAGGACAGGGGAGGGGGCCAAGAGACCCAGTACTTC
>.|.|TRBV5-1|TRBJ1-1
CASSVDPGWTEAFF
TGCGCCAGCAGCGTGGACCCAGGGTGGACTGAAGCTTTCTTT
>.|.|TRBV20-1|TRBJ2-1
CSARHVPYNEQFF
TGCAGTGCTAGACATGTGCCCTACAATGAGCAGTTCTTC
>few|TRBD2|TRBV6-2/TRBV6-3|TRBJ2-3
CASRSGGTTQYF
TGTGCCAGCAGGTCCGGGGGGACTACGCAGTATTTT
>many|TRBD2|TRBV12-3/TRBV12-4|TRBJ2-1
CASTRGVGGMGLDEQFF
TGTGCCAGCACCCGGGGGGTCGGGGGAATGGGGTTAGATGAGCAGTTCTTC
>few|TRBD2|TRBV6-5|TRBJ2-1
CASSYVGLAGVPNEQFF
TGTGCCAGCAGTTACGTTGGACTAGCGGGAGTCCCCAATGAGCAGTTCTTC
>many|TRBD1|TRBV24-1|TRBJ2-5
CATSVHTGAQETQYF
TGTGCCACCTCAGTGCATACAGGGGCACAAGAGACCCAGTACTTC
>many|TRBD1|TRBV10-2|TRBJ2-5
CASSPTGGRGETQYF
TGCGCCAGCTCCCCTACAGGGGGACGTGGAGAGACCCAGTACTTC